The clone carrying this T cell receptor (beta chain) was recorded many times. The antigen is unknown. The authors' total RNA extraction used unfractionated whole blood. Library construction involved attaching unique molecular identifiers to individual cDNA molecules, which allowed quantitative, reproducible TCR counting. TCRdb analysed the 5' RACE reads with MiXCR anew, one entry per CDR3 protein. The data show 110,000 to 150,000 distinct CDR3 sequences, roughly 4% seen once. Germline-derived CDR1 and CDR2 are SGHAT and FQDESV (reference sequence). V lost 5 bases and J lost 0, with 17 bases in between. The CDR3 is 17 amino acids. The data were taken from a study of human T cells and chemical hapten exposure. The study's findings and limits: TCRs whose frequency exceeded 1 in 1000 remained the same following DPC sensitization.

The rearrangement links TRBV11-1 to TRBJ2-1; D assignment may be TRBD1 or TRBD2 (5 bases each). The receptor was derived from a female donor in good health. CDR3 amino acids: CASSPRGPGGSYNEQFF. The CDR3 DNA is TGTGCCAGCAGCCCACGGGGCCCTGGGGGCTCCTACAATGAGCAGTTCTTC.